This TCR beta chain was sequenced in a study of cytomegalovirus exposure and HLA in healthy donors. The primer mix had 60 Vbeta and 13 Jbeta primers. Using immunoSEQ multiplex PCR, the repertoire was profiled, and TCRdb retains in-frame clones only, with some absent. The data hold approximately 150,000 clones, with over 75% observed a single time. The CDR3 is 16 residues long. Trimming removed 1 base from V and 9 bases from J; junction bases left unmatched: 13. Germline loops: CDR1 SGDLS, CDR2 YYNGEE. The TCR sequence derives from a human donor in good health. Material: PBMCs. The chain couples TRBV9 to TRBJ1-5, with 7 positions matching TRBD1. The CDR3 DNA sequence: TGTGCCAGCAGCGTAAGTCAAACAGGGGTCCCTCGGCCCCAGCATTTT. It yields the protein CASSVSQTGVPRPQHF.